This TCR beta chain was recorded in a study of blood T cells in healthy people across ages. Study-level points and caveats: PBMCs that were unsorted prevented a conclusive naive versus antigen-experienced comparison.

The CDR3 totals 13 residues. The germline V and J ends were trimmed by 2 bases and 6 bases, with 10 bases remaining between them. The V gene's germline CDR1 is SGHTA and CDR2 FQGTGA. Comments on this clonotype: No antigen is known for it.

PCR was performed a second time for about 6 to 12 cycles using a sample-barcoded 5' primer and a J-beta primer mix. One entry per CDR3 protein results from TCRdb running MiXCR on the 5' RACE reads. The sample has 800,000 or so distinct CDR3 sequences, about 42% seen once. V usage is TRBV7-3 and J usage is TRBJ1-1; maybe TRBD1 (5 bases). The TCR was taken from a man older than 75 in good health. The sequencing sample was made of blood. CDR3 nucleotide sequence: TGTGCCAGCAGCTTAGGCAGGGCGGCTGAAGCTTTCTTT. Residues: CASSLGRAAEAFF. Filled out from reference TRBV7-3 and TRBJ1-1, the complete variable domain reads GAGVSQTPSNKVTEKGKYVELRCDPISGHTALYWYRQSLGQGPEFLIYFQGTGAADDSGLPNDRFFAVRPEGSVSTLKIQRTERGDSAVYLCASSLGRAAEAFFGQGTRLTVV.